The present T cell receptor (beta chain) was sequenced within a study of T-cell memory formation after mild COVID-19 (dated by TCRdb to 2020 to 2023). About the study as a whole: TCR sequence clusters from the two donors were largely donor specific. Longitudinal TCRalpha and TCRbeta repertoire sequencing tracked T-cell clones expanding and contracting after mild COVID-19 in two donors. The cohort was made up of two young adult volunteers, one female and one male, who were previously healthy. Summary of the overall study and its limitations: Whether the second-wave clones peaking on day 37 were SARS-CoV-2 specific was not confirmed. Balanced CD4/CD8 phenotypes were observed for clones contracting from day 15 to 85, whereas a bias towards CD4+ was observed for a second wave of clones expanding from day 15 to 37. Contracting CD4+ clones appeared mostly in the CM and EM memory subsets, whereas CD8+ clones were enriched in EMRA. The study included only a couple of mild cases, and larger cohorts that include severe cases with pre-infection samples were judged to be necessary. Some responding clones were found in pre-infection memory, which suggests that pre-existing cross-reactive memory T cells took part in the SARS-CoV-2 response.

Ficoll-Paque density gradient centrifugation was used to isolate PBMCs. This clonotype appeared a few times. Its antigen remains undetermined. No per-base quality is available; no much larger clone lies one base away. A distance of 1 base separates the germline ends of V and J, which lose 5 bases and 0 bases respectively. From the cysteine through the phenylalanine, the CDR3 covers 11 amino acids. The sequence is cut down to CDR3 DNA, 33 bases in frame from base 1. The germline V gene yields ENHRY for CDR1 and SYGVKD for CDR2. Instrument on record: Illumina NovaSeq 6000. TCRalpha and TCRbeta cDNA libraries were constructed by 5'RACE with constant-segment primers, with sample barcodes and unique molecular identifiers being introduced. RNA was extracted from every sample with Trizol reagent. Library amplification was performed in two PCR steps, and a second sample barcode and Illumina TruSeq adapters were introduced in the second step. The libraries were sequenced on an Illumina NovaSeq using 2 x 150 bp paired-end reads. The paper's data handling went like this. Reads were demultiplexed and collapsed into UMI-guided consensus sequences with migec v1.2.7. Using mixcr v2.1.11, the UMI consensuses were aligned to TRA and TRB V and J templates and assembled into clonotypes. A clonotype was counted as expanded or contracted only when both edgeR and NoisET called the clonotype significant, with the noise models trained on biological replicates. For edgeR calls, the thresholds were a false discovery rate-adjusted p below 0.01 and a log2 fold-change of 1. PCA with hierarchical clustering of max-normalized trajectories of the 1000 most abundant clonotypes was used as exploratory dynamics analysis. Separately sequenced CD4+ and CD8+ repertoires were used to assign a CD4 or CD8 phenotype to each responding clone. TCRdb reran the public reads through fastp at Q25 and MiXCR, keeping productive beta chains. Entries that share a CDR3 protein sequence are merged under the most common genes and DNA. TCRdb's processing, not the authors' own work, is the source of the V and J calls. The sample table contains roughly 280,000 distinct CDR3 sequences; only one count was recorded for 8% to 9% of them. In total, the top ten clones hold about 22% of the sample.

This chain is built from TRBV10-3 and TRBJ2-5, with an unclear D gene assignment. The specimen sequenced was PBMCs or a T cell subset sorted from them (not recorded which). This clonotype originated in a young man who had mild COVID-19 (a few samples of this study predate the infection). The sample titles of this study are shuffled in the database, so cell type and time point are left out; the donor was told from shared clones. This receptor carries the CDR3 CAISNQETQYF. The bases read TGTGCCATCAGTAACCAAGAGACCCAGTACTTC.